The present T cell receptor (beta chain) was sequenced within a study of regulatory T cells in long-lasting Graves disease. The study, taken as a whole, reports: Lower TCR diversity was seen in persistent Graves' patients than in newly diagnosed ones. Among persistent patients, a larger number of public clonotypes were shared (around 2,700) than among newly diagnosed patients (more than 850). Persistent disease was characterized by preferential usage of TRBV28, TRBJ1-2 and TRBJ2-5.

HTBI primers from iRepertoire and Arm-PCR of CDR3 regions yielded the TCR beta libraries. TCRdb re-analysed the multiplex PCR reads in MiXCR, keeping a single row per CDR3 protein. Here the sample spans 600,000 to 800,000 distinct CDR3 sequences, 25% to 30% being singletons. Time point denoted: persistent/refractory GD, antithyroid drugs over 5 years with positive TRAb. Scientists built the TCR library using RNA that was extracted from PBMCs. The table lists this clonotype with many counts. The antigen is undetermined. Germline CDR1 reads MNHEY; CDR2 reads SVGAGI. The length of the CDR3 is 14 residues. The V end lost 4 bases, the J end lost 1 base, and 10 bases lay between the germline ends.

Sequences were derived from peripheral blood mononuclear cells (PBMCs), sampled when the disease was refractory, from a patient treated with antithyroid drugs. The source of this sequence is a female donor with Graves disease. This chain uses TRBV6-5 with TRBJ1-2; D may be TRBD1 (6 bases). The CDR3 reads CASSLQGVNYGYTF. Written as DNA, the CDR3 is TGTGCCAGCAGTTTACAGGGTGTTAACTATGGCTACACCTTC.